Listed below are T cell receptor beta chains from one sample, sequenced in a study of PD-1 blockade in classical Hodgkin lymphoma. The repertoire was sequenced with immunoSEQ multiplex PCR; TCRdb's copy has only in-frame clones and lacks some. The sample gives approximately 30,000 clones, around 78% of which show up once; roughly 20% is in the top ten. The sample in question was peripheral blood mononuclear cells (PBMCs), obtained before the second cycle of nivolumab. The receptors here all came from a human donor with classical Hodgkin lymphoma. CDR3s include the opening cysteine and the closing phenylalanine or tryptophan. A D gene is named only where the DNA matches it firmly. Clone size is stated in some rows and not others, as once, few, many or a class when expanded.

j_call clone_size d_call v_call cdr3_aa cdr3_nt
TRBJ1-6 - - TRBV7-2 CASSEDRNSPLHF TGTGCCAGCAGCGAGGACCGAAATTCACCCCTCCACTTT
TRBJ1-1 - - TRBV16 CASSQPTEGNTEAFF TGTGCCAGCAGCCAACCAACCGAAGGGAACACTGAAGCTTTCTTT
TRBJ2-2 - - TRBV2 CASSPGQYTGELFF TGTGCCAGCAGTCCAGGACAGTACACCGGGGAGCTGTTTTTT
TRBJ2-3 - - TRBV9 CASSEGPSTDPQYF TGTGCCAGCAGCGAGGGGCCTAGCACAGATCCGCAGTATTTT
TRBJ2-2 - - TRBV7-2 CASSLRQVNTGELFF TGTGCCAGCAGCTTAAGACAGGTGAACACCGGGGAGCTGTTTTTT
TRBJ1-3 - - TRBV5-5 CASSLLFQSSGNTIYF TGTGCCAGCAGCTTGTTATTTCAGAGCTCTGGAAACACCATATATTTT
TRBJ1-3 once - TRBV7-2 CASSLGLPNSGNTIYF TGTGCCAGCAGCTTAGGGCTCCCGAACTCTGGAAACACCATATATTTT
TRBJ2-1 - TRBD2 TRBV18 CASSPPRGRTYSYNEQFF TGTGCCAGCTCACCACCCCGCGGGAGGACCTACTCCTACAATGAGCAGTTCTTC
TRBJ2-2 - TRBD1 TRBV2 CASRVDRANTGELFF TGTGCCAGCAGGGTGGACAGGGCAAACACCGGGGAGCTGTTTTTT
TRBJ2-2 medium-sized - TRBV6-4 CASSDRDTGELFF TGTGCCAGCAGTGACAGGGACACCGGGGAGCTGTTTTTT
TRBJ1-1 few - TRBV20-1 CSANGNTEAFF TGCAGTGCTAACGGGAACACTGAAGCTTTCTTT
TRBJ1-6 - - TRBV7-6 CASSFMANSPLHF TGTGCCAGCAGTTTCATGGCGAATTCACCCCTCCACTTT
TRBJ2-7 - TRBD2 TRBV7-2 CASSLAGLAEQYF TGTGCCAGCAGCTTGGCGGGACTAGCCGAGCAGTACTTC
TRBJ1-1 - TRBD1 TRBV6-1 CASSATGANTEAFF TGTGCCAGCAGTGCGACAGGGGCAAACACTGAAGCTTTCTTT
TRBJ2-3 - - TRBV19 CASSQHSNTQYF TGTGCCAGTAGCCAGCATTCAAATACGCAGTATTTT
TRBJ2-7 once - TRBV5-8 CASRRDILRGEQYF TGTGCCAGCAGAAGGGACATTCTACGTGGCGAGCAGTACTTC
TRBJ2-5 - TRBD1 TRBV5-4 CASSTDRGQTQYF TGTGCCAGCAGCACAGACAGGGGACAGACCCAGTACTTC
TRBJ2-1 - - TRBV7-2 CASSPSRTRGYEQFF TGTGCCAGCAGCCCATCTAGGACTAGGGGGTATGAGCAGTTCTTC
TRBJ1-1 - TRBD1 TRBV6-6 CASSPGGTEAFF TGTGCCAGCAGTCCAGGGGGCACTGAAGCTTTCTTT
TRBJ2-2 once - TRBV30 CAWSVGLGSGELFF TGTGCCTGGAGTGTAGGATTAGGGTCCGGGGAGCTGTTTTTT
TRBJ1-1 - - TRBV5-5 CASSRDSISEAFF TGTGCCAGCAGCCGAGACAGCATAAGTGAAGCTTTCTTT
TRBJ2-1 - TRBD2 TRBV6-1 CASRLAGGYNEQFF TGTGCCAGCAGACTAGCGGGGGGGTACAATGAGCAGTTCTTC
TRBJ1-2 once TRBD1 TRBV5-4 CASKGGQGGGYTF TGTGCCAGCAAAGGGGGACAGGGAGGAGGCTACACCTTC
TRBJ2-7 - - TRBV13 CASTRGLGEQYF TGTGCCAGCACCCGAGGCCTGGGGGAGCAGTACTTC
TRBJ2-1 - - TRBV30 CAWSVRAGRNEQFF TGTGCCTGGAGTGTAAGAGCGGGTCGCAATGAGCAGTTCTTC
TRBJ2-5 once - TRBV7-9 CATGSLGTQYF TGTGCCACCGGATCCTTGGGGACCCAGTACTTC
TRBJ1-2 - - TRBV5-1 CASSPRGTNYGYTF TGCGCCAGCAGTCCTAGGGGGACTAACTATGGCTACACCTTC
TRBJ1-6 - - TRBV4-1 CASSRGTTGEVNSPLHF TGCGCCAGCAGCCGGGGGACGACGGGGGAAGTAAATTCACCCCTCCACTTT
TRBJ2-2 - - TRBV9 CASSVAVGVAGELFF TGTGCCAGCAGCGTAGCGGTAGGGGTGGCCGGGGAGCTGTTTTTT